Below are 3 T cell receptor beta chains sequenced from a single sample in a study of beta chain features in type 1 diabetes. The isolated RNA, all of it, was reverse transcribed, so expressed TCRB transcripts were what got sequenced. Sequencing used immunoSEQ multiplex PCR; TCRdb keeps in-frame clones, though not all of them. The sample lists fewer than 650,000 clones, 15% to 17% occurring once. Material: naive CD4+ T cells from blood. These receptors were obtained from a man in his late teens or twenties in good health.

This clone was counted between two and nine times. The rearrangement joins TRBV23-1 to TRBJ1-2; tentatively, D is TRBD1 (5 bases). TRBV23-1 is treated as an ORF (open reading frame) with a function not yet certain. This CDR3 comprises 17 residues. Trimming removed 0 bases from V and 4 bases from J, with 18 bases in between. The CDR3 sequence is CASSQSFRGRRAYGYTF. CDR3 nucleotide sequence: TGCGCCAGCAGTCAATCGTTCCGGGGACGAAGGGCCTATGGCTACACCTTC.

CDR3 loop: CASSPKEGYTF. The CDR3 coding sequence is TGTGCCAGCTCACCAAAGGAGGGCTACACCTTC. This chain joins TRBV18 and TRBJ1-2, with unresolved D. The ends were cut back, 2 bases at V and 8 bases at J, with 6 bases in the middle. Germline values: CDR1 KGHSH, CDR2 LQKENI. The CDR3 loop spans 11 amino acids.

Only a few counts were recorded for this clone. The V gene is TRBV4-2, the J gene TRBJ2-7, with TRBD1 as a possible D gene (6 bases). Trimming removed 1 base at V and 1 base at J, with 11 bases between. The CDR3 is 15 residues long. Germline CDR1 LGHNA, CDR2 YNFKEQ. CDR3 residues: CASSQGGQRSYEQYF. CDR3 in DNA: TGTGCCAGCAGCCAAGGGGGACAAAGGTCCTACGAGCAGTACTTC.